Below, one TCR beta chain is given with its context. These data originate in a study of blood T cell repertoires in COVID-19. Germline CDR1 reads SGHNT; CDR2 reads YYREEE (reference sequence). CDR3 length equals 15 residues. The V end was cut by 0 bases, the J end by 0 bases, with 9 bases between. Authors' processing steps: Amplification of reference gene primers was used by the study to estimate nucleated cell counts. Profiled with immunoSEQ multiplex PCR; TCRdb holds only in-frame clones, not every one. D and trimming come from the DNA, and the V and J calls and clone size come from that table. The sample lists some 260,000 clones; 88% were seen once.

The sample comprised peripheral blood. The sequence came from a woman between 40 and 55 years old who had recovered from COVID-19. The rearrangement links TRBV5-4 to TRBJ1-1; weak D call: TRBD1 (5 bases). The CDR3 bases are TGTGCCAGCAGCTTGGCAGGGCCCATGAACACTGAAGCTTTCTTT. Amino acid sequence: CASSLAGPMNTEAFF.